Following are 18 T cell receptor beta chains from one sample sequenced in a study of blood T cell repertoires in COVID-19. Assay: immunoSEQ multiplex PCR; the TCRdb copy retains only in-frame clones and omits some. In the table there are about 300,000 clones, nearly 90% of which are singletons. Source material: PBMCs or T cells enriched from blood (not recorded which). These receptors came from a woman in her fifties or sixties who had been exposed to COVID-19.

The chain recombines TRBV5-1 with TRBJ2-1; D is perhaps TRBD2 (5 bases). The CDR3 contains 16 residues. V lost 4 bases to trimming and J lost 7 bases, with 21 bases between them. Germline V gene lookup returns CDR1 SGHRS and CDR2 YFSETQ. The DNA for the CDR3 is TGCGCCAGCAGCCTTGAGCTCGGGGAAGTTTGGAATGAGCAGTTCTTC. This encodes CASSLELGEVWNEQFF. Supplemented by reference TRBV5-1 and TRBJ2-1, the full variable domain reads KAGVTQTPRYLIKTRGQQVTLSCSPISGHRSVSWYQQTPGQGLQFLFEYFSETQRNKGNFPGRFSGRQFSNSRSEMNVSTLELGDSALYLCASSLELGEVWNEQFFGPGTRLTVL.

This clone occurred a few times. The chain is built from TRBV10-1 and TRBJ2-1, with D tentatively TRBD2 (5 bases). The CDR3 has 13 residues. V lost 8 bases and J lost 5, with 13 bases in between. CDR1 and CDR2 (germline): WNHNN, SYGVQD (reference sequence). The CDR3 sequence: CASFDYQNNEQFF. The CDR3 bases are TGCGCCAGCTTTGACTACCAGAACAATGAGCAGTTCTTC.

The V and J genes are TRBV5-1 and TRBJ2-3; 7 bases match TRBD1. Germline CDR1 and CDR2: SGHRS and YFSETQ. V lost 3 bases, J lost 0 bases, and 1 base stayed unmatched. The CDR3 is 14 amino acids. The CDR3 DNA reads TGCGCCAGCAGCTCGGACAGGAGCACAGATACGCAGTATTTT. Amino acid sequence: CASSSDRSTDTQYF.

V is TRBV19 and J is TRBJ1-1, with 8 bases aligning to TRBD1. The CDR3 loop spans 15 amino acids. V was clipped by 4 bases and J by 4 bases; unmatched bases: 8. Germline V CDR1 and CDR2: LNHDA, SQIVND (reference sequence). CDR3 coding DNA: TGTGCCAGTAGTACAACAGGGGGATTGGGCACTGAAGCTTTCTTT. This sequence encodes CASSTTGGLGTEAFF.

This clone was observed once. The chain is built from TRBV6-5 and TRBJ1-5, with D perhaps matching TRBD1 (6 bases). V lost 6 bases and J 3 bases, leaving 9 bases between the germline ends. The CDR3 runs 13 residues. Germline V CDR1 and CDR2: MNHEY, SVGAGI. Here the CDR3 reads CASRDSTNQPQHF. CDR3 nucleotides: TGTGCCAGCAGGGACAGCACCAATCAGCCCCAGCATTTT.

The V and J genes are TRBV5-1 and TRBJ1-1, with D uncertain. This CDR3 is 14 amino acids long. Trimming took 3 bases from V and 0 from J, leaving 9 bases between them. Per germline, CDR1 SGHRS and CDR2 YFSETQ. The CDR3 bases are TGCGCCAGCAGCTACGCAGGATTGAACACTGAAGCTTTCTTT. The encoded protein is CASSYAGLNTEAFF.

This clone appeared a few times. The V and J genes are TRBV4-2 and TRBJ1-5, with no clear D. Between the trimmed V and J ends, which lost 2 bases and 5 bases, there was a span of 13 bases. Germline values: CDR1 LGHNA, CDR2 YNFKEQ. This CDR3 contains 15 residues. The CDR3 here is CASSQTFDTYQPQHF. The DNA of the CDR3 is TGTGCCAGCAGCCAAACGTTTGACACATATCAGCCCCAGCATTTT.

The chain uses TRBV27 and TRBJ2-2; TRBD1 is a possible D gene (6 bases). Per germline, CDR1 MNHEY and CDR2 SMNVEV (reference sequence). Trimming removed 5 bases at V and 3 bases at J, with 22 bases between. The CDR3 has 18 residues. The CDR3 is CASSPARGPRTHTGELFF. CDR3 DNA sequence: TGTGCCAGCAGTCCGGCCAGGGGTCCCCGAACTCACACCGGGGAGCTGTTTTTT.

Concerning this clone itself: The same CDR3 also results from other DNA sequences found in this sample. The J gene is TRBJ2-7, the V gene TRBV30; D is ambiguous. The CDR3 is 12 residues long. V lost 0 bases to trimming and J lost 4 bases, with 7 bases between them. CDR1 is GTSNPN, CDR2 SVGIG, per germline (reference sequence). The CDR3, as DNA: TGTGCCTGGAGTGTCACCGGGTACGAGCAGTACTTC. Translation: CAWSVTGYEQYF.

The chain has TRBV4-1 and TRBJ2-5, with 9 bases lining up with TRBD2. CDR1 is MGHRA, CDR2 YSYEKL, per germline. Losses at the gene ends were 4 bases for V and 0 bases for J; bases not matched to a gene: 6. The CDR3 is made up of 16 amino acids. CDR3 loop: CASSRVSGGHQETQYF. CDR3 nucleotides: TGCGCCAGCAGCCGTGTCAGCGGGGGGCACCAAGAGACCCAGTACTTC.

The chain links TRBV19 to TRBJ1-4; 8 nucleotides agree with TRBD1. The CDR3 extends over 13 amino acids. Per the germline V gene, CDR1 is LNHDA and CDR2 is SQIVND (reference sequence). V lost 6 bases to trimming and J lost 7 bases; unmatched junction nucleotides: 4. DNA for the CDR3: TGTGCCAGTAGCGACAGGGGAATTGAAAAACTGTTTTTT. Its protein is CASSDRGIEKLFF. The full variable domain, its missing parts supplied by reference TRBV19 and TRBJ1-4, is DGGITQSPKYLFRKEGQNVTLSCEQNLNHDAMYWYRQDPGQGLRLIYYSQIVNDFQKGDIAEGYSVSREKKESFPLTVTSAQKNPTAFYLCASSDRGIEKLFFGSGTQLSVL.

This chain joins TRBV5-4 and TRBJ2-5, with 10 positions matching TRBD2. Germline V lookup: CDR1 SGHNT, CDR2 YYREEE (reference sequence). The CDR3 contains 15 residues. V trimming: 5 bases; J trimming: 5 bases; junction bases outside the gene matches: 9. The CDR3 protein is CASSPERGGTETQYF. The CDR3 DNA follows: TGTGCCAGCAGTCCCGAGCGGGGGGGGACGGAGACCCAGTACTTC.

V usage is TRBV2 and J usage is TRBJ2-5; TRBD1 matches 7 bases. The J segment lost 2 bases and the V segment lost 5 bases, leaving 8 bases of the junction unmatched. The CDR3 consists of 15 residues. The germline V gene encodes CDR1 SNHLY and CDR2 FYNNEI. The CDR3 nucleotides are TGTGCCAGCAGTCTACAGGGGTTTGGGCAAGAGACCCAGTACTTC. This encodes CASSLQGFGQETQYF.

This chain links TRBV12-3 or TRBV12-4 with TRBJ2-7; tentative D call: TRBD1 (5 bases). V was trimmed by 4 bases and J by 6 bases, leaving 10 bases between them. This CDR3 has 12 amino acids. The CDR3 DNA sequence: TGTGCCAGCAGTTCTGGGGCCTCCGAGCAGTACTTC. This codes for CASSSGASEQYF.

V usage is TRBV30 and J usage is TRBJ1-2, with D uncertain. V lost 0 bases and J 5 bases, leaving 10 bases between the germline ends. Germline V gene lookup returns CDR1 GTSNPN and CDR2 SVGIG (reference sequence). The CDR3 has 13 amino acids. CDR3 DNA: TGTGCCTGGAGTGTCGGAGCTCGATATGGCTACACCTTC. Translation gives CAWSVGARYGYTF.

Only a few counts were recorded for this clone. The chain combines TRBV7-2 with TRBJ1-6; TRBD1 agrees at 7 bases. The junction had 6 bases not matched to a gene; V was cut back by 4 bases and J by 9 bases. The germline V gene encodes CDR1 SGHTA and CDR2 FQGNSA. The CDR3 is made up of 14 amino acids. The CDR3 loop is CASSSRQGGSPLHF. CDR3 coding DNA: TGTGCCAGCAGCTCACGACAGGGAGGTTCACCCCTCCACTTT.

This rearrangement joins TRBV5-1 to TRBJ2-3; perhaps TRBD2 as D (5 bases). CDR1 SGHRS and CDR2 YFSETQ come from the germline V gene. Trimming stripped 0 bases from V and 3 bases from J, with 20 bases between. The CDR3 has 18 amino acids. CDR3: CASSLVGLRVDETDTQYF. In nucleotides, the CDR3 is TGCGCCAGCAGCTTGGTAGGGTTGAGGGTGGATGAGACAGATACGCAGTATTTT.

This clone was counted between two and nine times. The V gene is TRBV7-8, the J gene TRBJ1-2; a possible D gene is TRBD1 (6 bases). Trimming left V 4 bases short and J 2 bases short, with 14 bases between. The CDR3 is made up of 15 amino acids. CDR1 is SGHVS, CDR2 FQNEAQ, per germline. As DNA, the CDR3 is TGTGCCAGCAGCTCAAGGGACACCGCAAACTATGGCTACACCTTC. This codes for CASSSRDTANYGYTF.